The present TCR beta chain was sequenced within a study of blood T cell repertoires in COVID-19. Study-level information: Spain, Italy and the United States supplied samples that represented acute and convalescent COVID-19.

The ends lost 3 bases at V and 0 bases at J; junction bases unmatched: 7. This CDR3 has 17 amino acids. Germline CDR1 SGHDT, CDR2 YYEEEE. Original processing methods: Amplification of reference gene primers provided the estimated nucleated cell counts. The data were produced by immunoSEQ multiplex PCR, yet TCRdb's version contains in-frame clones alone and is incomplete. That table gives V, J and clone size, and the DNA gave D and trimming. The table records around 130,000 clones, roughly 83% of them present only once. This clone was counted a single time. The chain combines TRBV5-6 with TRBJ2-2; 8 bases match TRBD2. Sequencing was carried out using peripheral blood. This sequence originates from a woman in her 30s who had recovered from COVID-19. The CDR3, as DNA: TGTGCCAGCAGCTCCTTAGCGGGGAAGGCGAACACCGGGGAGCTGTTTTTT. This translates into CASSSLAGKANTGELFF.